This is a list of T cell receptor beta chains from one sample in a study of blood T cell repertoires in COVID-19. The repertoire was sequenced with immunoSEQ multiplex PCR; TCRdb's copy has only in-frame clones and lacks some. The sample yields approximately 490,000 clones, about nine tenths seen once. The sample comprised PBMCs or T cells enriched from blood (not recorded which). These receptors originate from an older woman who had recovered from COVID-19. CDR3s include the opening cysteine and the closing phenylalanine or tryptophan. Each record gives: V gene, J gene, D gene, clone size, CDR3 DNA, CDR3 protein. D genes are given only for firm matches. The size entry is marked missing in some rows and otherwise reads once, few, many or a size class.

TRBV27	TRBJ2-3	TRBD2	.	TGTGCCAGCAGTTTATCCGTGGTAGCGGGGGAAAATACGCAGTATTTT	CASSLSVVAGENTQYF
TRBV2	TRBJ2-7	TRBD1	.	TGTGCCAGCAGTAGACAGGGGGTAATGGAGCAGTACTTC	CASSRQGVMEQYF
TRBV7-2	TRBJ1-3	TRBD1	.	TGTGCCAGCAGCTTATCCCAGGGGGCTGGAAACACCATATATTTT	CASSLSQGAGNTIYF
TRBV6-1	TRBJ2-3	TRBD2	.	TGTGCCAGCAGTGAAACTAGCGGGGTAGGAGCTCGCGTGTGGACGCAGTATTTT	CASSETSGVGARVWTQYF
TRBV9	TRBJ2-3	TRBD2	.	TGTGCCAGCAGCGTGAGCGGGGGCATTCAAGATACGCAGTATTTT	CASSVSGGIQDTQYF
TRBV29-1	TRBJ1-1	TRBD1	.	TGCAGCGTTGGCCGACAGGGGCCCGACCCTGAAGCTTTCTTT	CSVGRQGPDPEAFF
TRBV6-6	TRBJ2-5	TRBD2	.	TGTGCCAGCAGTCGAGCGGGGGGGACCCAAGAGACCCAGTACTTC	CASSRAGGTQETQYF
TRBV12-3/TRBV12-4	TRBJ1-2	TRBD1	.	TGTGCCAGCAGTGGACAGGGGGCATATGGCTACACCTTC	CASSGQGAYGYTF
TRBV24-1	TRBJ2-1	.	.	TGTGCCACCAGTGATCCTTTAGTCAGGGAAGGGTACAATGAGCAGTTCTTC	CATSDPLVREGYNEQFF
TRBV4-1	TRBJ2-7	TRBD1	.	TGCGCCAGCAGCCAACTCAGGGGGCTCGGGAGCTACGAGCAGTACTTC	CASSQLRGLGSYEQYF
TRBV5-1	TRBJ1-6	TRBD1	.	TGCGCCAGCAGCTGGGATGGGACAGGGTATTCACCCCTCCACTTT	CASSWDGTGYSPLHF
TRBV3-1/TRBV3-2	TRBJ1-4	TRBD1	.	TGTGCCAGCAGCGAGCATGGACAGGGTAATGAAAAACTGTTTTTT	CASSEHGQGNEKLFF
TRBV7-6	TRBJ2-1	.	.	TGTGCCAGCAGCTTCTCGACTGGGAGCTCCTACAATGAGCAGTTCTTC	CASSFSTGSSYNEQFF
TRBV5-6	TRBJ2-1	.	.	TGTGCCAGCACCTTTTCACCAGGGCAGGGGAATGAGCAGTTCTTC	CASTFSPGQGNEQFF
TRBV4-1	TRBJ2-2	TRBD2	once	TGCGCCAGCAGCCCGACTAGCGGGGGGGCCTCTTTGGAGCTGTTTTTT	CASSPTSGGASLELFF
TRBV12-5	TRBJ2-5	TRBD2	.	TGTGCTAGTGGTTTGGTACCGGGAGGCCAAGAGACCCAGTACTTC	CASGLVPGGQETQYF
TRBV11-2	TRBJ2-5	TRBD1	.	TGTGCCAGCAGCTTGGGACAGGGAAATCGAGAGACCCAGTACTTC	CASSLGQGNRETQYF
TRBV7-6	TRBJ1-1	.	.	TGTGCCAGCAGCCTGGCAGGGAACACTGAAGCTTTCTTT	CASSLAGNTEAFF
TRBV5-1	TRBJ2-1	TRBD2	.	TGCGCCAGCAGCTCACCGAAAGAAAGACTAGCGGGGGGGCTCTCCTACAATGAGCAGTTCTTC	CASSSPKERLAGGLSYNEQFF
TRBV3-1/TRBV3-2	TRBJ1-3	TRBD1	.	TGTGCCAGCAGCCTGACAGGGCCCTCTGGAAACACCATATATTTT	CASSLTGPSGNTIYF
TRBV4-1	TRBJ1-2	TRBD1	.	TGCGCCAGCAGCCACGGACAGGGGAACTATGGCTACACCTTC	CASSHGQGNYGYTF